This is a list of T cell receptor beta chains from one sample in a study of blood T cell repertoires in COVID-19. Repertoires were generated with immunoSEQ multiplex PCR, while TCRdb's copy carries only in-frame clones and drops some. The repertoire holds a few hundred thousand clones, with approximately 82% as singletons. Sequencing used peripheral blood. These receptors all come from a woman younger than 35 with acute or convalescent COVID-19. The CDR3 runs from the conserved cysteine through the conserved F or W. A D gene is named only where the DNA matches it firmly.

d_gene: NA
j_gene: TRBJ1-4
v_gene: TRBV5-1
CDR3aa: CASSQGGSQINEKLFF

d_gene: TRBD1
j_gene: TRBJ2-7
v_gene: TRBV27
CDR3aa: CASRARGNPYEQYF

d_gene: NA
j_gene: TRBJ1-1
v_gene: TRBV5-1
CDR3aa: CASSFGQAGDTEAFF

d_gene: NA
j_gene: TRBJ1-5
v_gene: TRBV19
CDR3aa: CASSIDLNQPQHF

d_gene: NA
j_gene: TRBJ2-7
v_gene: TRBV3-1/TRBV3-2
CDR3aa: CASSQVSAGGSHEQYF

d_gene: TRBD2
j_gene: TRBJ2-1
v_gene: TRBV3-1/TRBV3-2
CDR3aa: CASSQDRLAGGVHNEQFF

d_gene: NA
j_gene: TRBJ1-2
v_gene: TRBV12-3/TRBV12-4
CDR3aa: CASRARENYGYTF

d_gene: NA
j_gene: TRBJ2-6
v_gene: TRBV6-5
CDR3aa: CAIDPQASGANVLTF

d_gene: NA
j_gene: TRBJ2-7
v_gene: TRBV2
CDR3aa: CASKRLSTYEQYF

d_gene: TRBD1
j_gene: TRBJ1-3
v_gene: TRBV3-1/TRBV3-2
CDR3aa: CASSQVSWDRGKENTIYF

d_gene: NA
j_gene: TRBJ2-7
v_gene: TRBV7-8
CDR3aa: CASSRERGSSYEQYF

d_gene: NA
j_gene: TRBJ1-5
v_gene: TRBV10-3
CDR3aa: CAISGGNQPQHF

d_gene: TRBD1
j_gene: TRBJ2-3
v_gene: TRBV15
CDR3aa: CATSRDGTGADTQYF

d_gene: NA
j_gene: TRBJ2-4
v_gene: TRBV11-2
CDR3aa: CASSLIAASQNIQYF

d_gene: TRBD2
j_gene: TRBJ2-1
v_gene: TRBV28
CDR3aa: CASGLAGVRVYNEQFF